A single sample gave rise to the 10 T cell receptor beta chains below, sequenced in a study of T cell responses to AZD1222 COVID-19 vaccine (dated by TCRdb to 2020 to 2023). The sample's time point, from its label and the paper: about 28 days (+/-7) after the second vaccine dose. Receptors were amplified or captured by the immunoSEQ multiplex PCR assay. This immuneACCESS table, as held by TCRdb, lists in-frame sequences with V and J called but not all clones. Of the missing ones, under half trace to an unresolved V gene in checked studies; the others have no known cause. The sample yields approximately 69,000 clones; approximately 87% were counted once. About 23% of the sample is in the top ten clones. The starting material was peripheral blood, obtained 28 days after the second AZD1222 dose. Receptors were obtained from an adult who received the AZD1222 COVID-19 vaccine.

There are a few counts of this clone. The CDR3: CASSPNVGNEKLFF. CDR3 nucleotide sequence: TGTGCCAGCAGCCCCAACGTGGGGAATGAAAAACTGTTTTTT. The chain combines TRBV6-5 with TRBJ1-4; no definite D call. Germline-derived CDR1 and CDR2 are MNHEY and SVGAGI. Between the trimmed V and J ends, which lost 6 bases and 5 bases, there was a span of 13 bases. The CDR3 totals 14 residues.

V gene TRBV11-3 combines with J gene TRBJ1-1; no reliable D call. CDR1 is SGHNT, CDR2 YENEEA, per germline. The CDR3 is made up of 12 amino acids. Trimming cost V 5 bases and J 1 base, with 5 bases left between them. CDR3 sequence: CASSLRNTEAFF. Written as DNA, the CDR3 is TGTGCCAGCAGCCTTAGGAACACTGAAGCTTTCTTT.

Comments on this clone: Other DNA sequences in this specimen translate into the identical CDR3. V and J are TRBV5-6 and TRBJ2-3, with D hard to call. This CDR3 is 13 amino acids long. Per germline, CDR1 SGHDT and CDR2 YYEEEE. V was pared by 1 base and J by 4 bases, with 7 bases between. This chain's CDR3 is CASSLNNADTQYF. CDR3 nucleotides: TGTGCCAGCAGCTTGAATAATGCAGATACGCAGTATTTT.

V gene TRBV7-6 combines with J gene TRBJ2-3; D possibly corresponds to TRBD2 (6 bases). Germline CDR1 and CDR2: SGHVS and FNYEAQ. The V end was cut by 6 bases, the J end by 1 base, with 17 bases between. The CDR3 is 16 amino acids. CDR3 region: CASSLGSGGGTDTQYF. CDR3 in DNA: TGTGCCAGCAGTCTAGGGTCCGGGGGTGGCACAGATACGCAGTATTTT. The full variable domain, completed using reference TRBV7-6 and TRBJ2-3, is GAGVSQSPRYKVTKRGQDVALRCDPISGHVSLYWYRQALGQGPEFLTYFNYEAQQDKSGLPNDRFSAERPEGSISTLTIQRTEQRDSAMYRCASSLGSGGGTDTQYFGPGTRLTVL.

The rearrangement joins TRBV11-2 to TRBJ1-4, with unresolved D. This CDR3 contains 16 residues. The germline CDR1 and CDR2 sequences are SGHAT and FQNNGV. Between the trimmed V and J ends, which lost 5 bases and 4 bases, there was a span of 17 bases. CDR3 residues: CASSPRVGSINEKLFF. The CDR3 DNA is TGTGCCAGCAGCCCCCGCGTGGGCAGCATTAATGAAAAACTGTTTTTT.

The J gene is TRBJ2-2, the V gene TRBV6-1; the match to TRBD1 covers 7 bases. V was pared by 3 bases and J by 3 bases, with 7 bases of the junction left unmatched. CDR3 size: 16 residues. CDR1 and CDR2 (germline): MNHNS, SASEGT. The CDR3 coding sequence is TGTGCCAGCAGTGATTCGAGGGGGCTAGACACCGGGGAGCTGTTTTTT. Translation: CASSDSRGLDTGELFF.

This clone has only one observation. The gene calls are TRBV19 and TRBJ1-1; tentative D call: TRBD1 (6 bases). Germline lookup yields CDR1 LNHDA and CDR2 SQIVND (reference sequence). CDR3 length: 16 amino acids. The V end was cut by 5 bases, the J end by 7 bases, with 23 bases between. The CDR3 here is CASSGLDSVRSDEAFF. CDR3 DNA: TGTGCCAGTAGTGGACTGGACAGTGTAAGGTCGGATGAAGCTTTCTTT.

This rearrangement joins TRBV7-9 to TRBJ1-4; D ambiguous. CDR3 length: 15 amino acids. Trimming stripped 2 bases from V and 6 bases from J, with 13 bases between. The V gene's germline CDR1 is SEHNR and CDR2 FQNEAQ (reference sequence). For the CDR3, the DNA is TGTGCCAGCAGCTTAACATGGGGTACGGATGAAAAACTGTTTTTT. This gives the protein CASSLTWGTDEKLFF.

The rearrangement uses TRBV7-2 and TRBJ1-1; D is perhaps TRBD1 (6 bases). Trimming took 7 bases from V and 0 from J, leaving 9 bases between them. Germline V gene sequence: CDR1 SGHTA, CDR2 FQGNSA. The CDR3 extends over 13 amino acids. CDR3 bases: TGTGCCAGCAAGGGACACCTGAACACTGAAGCTTTCTTT. Amino acid sequence: CASKGHLNTEAFF. Full variable domain (missing parts from reference TRBV7-2 and TRBJ1-1): GAGVSQSPSNKVTEKGKDVELRCDPISGHTALYWYRQSLGQGLEFLIYFQGNSAPDKSGLPSDRFSAERTGGSVSTLTIQRTQQEDSAVYLCASKGHLNTEAFFGQGTRLTVV.

This chain joins TRBV5-1 and TRBJ1-6, with TRBD1 matching over 9 bases. Per the germline V gene, CDR1 is SGHRS and CDR2 is YFSETQ. V dropped 0 bases and J dropped 8; count of bases not matched to a gene: 12. This CDR3 is 18 amino acids long. CDR3 nucleotides: TGCGCCAGCAGCTTGGGGTCTGGGACAGGGCCATCGGATTCACCCCTCCACTTT. This gives the protein CASSLGSGTGPSDSPLHF.